These T cell receptor beta chains were read from a single sample in a study of T cell repertoires in cytomegalovirus infection. No antigen has been assigned to these receptors. TCRdb itself ran the reads through MiXCR, one entry per CDR3 protein. The profile shows 650,000 to 900,000 distinct CDR3 sequences, over 25% of them singletons. The sequences come from cultured CD8+ T cells from PBMCs, collected from culture after CMV antigen stimulation. Receptor source: a human donor in good health (CMV status not recorded). Some clones in this sample may be carry-over from other donors' samples. Each CDR3 is given with its conserved first and last residue. D genes are given only for firm matches. Size values are once, few and many counts, or a class for expanded clones, and some rows have none.

j_call,d_call,clone_size,v_call,cdr3_length,cdr3_aa,cdr3_nt
TRBJ1-4,-,-,TRBV28,16,CASRGGEGVNSEKLFF,TGTGCCAGCAGGGGGGGCGAGGGGGTGAACTCTGAAAAACTGTTTTTT
TRBJ1-5,-,-,TRBV20-1,15,CSARVFPGGNQPQHF,TGCAGTGCTAGAGTGTTCCCGGGTGGCAATCAGCCCCAGCATTTT
TRBJ2-1,TRBD2,-,TRBV10-1,17,CASSDPASGGFGDEQFF,TGCGCCAGCAGTGATCCGGCTAGCGGGGGCTTTGGGGATGAGCAGTTCTTC
TRBJ2-1,TRBD1,few,TRBV2,16,CAGSRGRRVAYNEQFF,TGTGCCGGGAGCAGGGGGCGTCGAGTGGCCTACAATGAGCAGTTCTTC
TRBJ2-1,-,many,TRBV7-8,8,CAPYEQFF,TGTGCACCCTATGAGCAGTTCTTC
TRBJ1-2,-,-,TRBV2,14,CASREGIGRYGYTF,TGTGCCAGCAGAGAAGGGATTGGTCGCTATGGCTACACCTTC
TRBJ2-1,TRBD2,few,TRBV4-1,16,CASSQERTSGWNEQFF,TGCGCCAGCAGCCAAGAGAGGACTAGCGGGTGGAATGAGCAGTTCTTC
TRBJ2-5,TRBD1,-,TRBV10-3,16,CAISDGRGQSLETQYF,TGTGCCATCAGTGACGGTAGGGGACAGAGTCTAGAGACCCAGTACTTC
TRBJ1-1,TRBD1,-,TRBV15,15,CATSIGTGLDTEAFF,TGTGCCACCAGCATCGGGACAGGTTTGGACACTGAAGCTTTCTTT
TRBJ2-5,-,-,TRBV12-3/TRBV12-4,12,CASSFDKRTQYF,TGTGCCAGCAGTTTCGACAAGAGAACCCAGTACTTC
TRBJ1-1,-,-,TRBV6-5,15,CASSYSRGARTEAFF,TGTGCCAGCAGTTACTCGAGAGGGGCGCGGACTGAAGCTTTCTTT
TRBJ1-1,TRBD1,few,TRBV5-5,19,CASSLRGAGGIGPNTEAFF,TGTGCCAGCAGCTTGCGGGGGGCAGGGGGAATTGGCCCCAACACTGAAGCTTTCTTT
TRBJ1-5,-,-,TRBV4-1,15,CASSQDEGTNQPQHF,TGCGCCAGCAGCCAAGATGAGGGCACTAATCAGCCCCAGCATTTT
TRBJ2-3,TRBD1,-,TRBV4-1,17,CASSQAPRTGDTDTQYF,TGCGCCAGCAGCCAAGCTCCCCGGACAGGAGACACAGATACGCAGTATTTT
TRBJ2-1,-,-,TRBV6-6,15,CASSYWEGKVDEQFF,TGTGCCAGCAGTTACTGGGAAGGAAAGGTCGATGAGCAGTTCTTC
TRBJ2-1,-,many,TRBV6-2/TRBV6-3,11,CASIQGNEQFF,TGTGCCAGCATCCAGGGCAATGAGCAGTTCTTC
TRBJ1-1,-,few,TRBV12-5,19,CASGWSTDGIGNVNTEAFF,TGTGCTAGTGGTTGGAGTACGGACGGGATTGGGAACGTTAACACTGAAGCTTTCTTT
TRBJ2-1,-,-,TRBV2,21,CASSIPIQDRRNPGSDNEQFF,TGTGCCAGCAGCATCCCTATCCAGGACAGACGAAACCCCGGTAGTGACAATGAGCAGTTCTTC
TRBJ1-2,-,-,TRBV3-1,14,CASSLQTDTRGYTF,TGTGCCAGCAGCCTCCAGACAGATACTAGAGGCTACACCTTC
TRBJ2-1,TRBD2,-,TRBV12-3/TRBV12-4,15,CASTVAGDFENEQFF,TGTGCCAGCACCGTAGCGGGGGACTTCGAAAATGAGCAGTTCTTC
TRBJ2-5,-,-,TRBV20-1,16,CSARDQAEVRWETQYF,TGCAGTGCTAGAGATCAAGCAGAGGTCCGATGGGAGACCCAGTACTTC
TRBJ1-5,TRBD1,few,TRBV5-6,14,CASSWGTGSQPQHF,TGTGCCAGCAGCTGGGGGACAGGGAGTCAGCCCCAGCATTTT
TRBJ2-2,-,-,TRBV4-1,14,CASSYQVNTGELFF,TGCGCCAGCAGCTATCAGGTGAACACCGGGGAGCTGTTTTTT
TRBJ2-1,TRBD2,-,TRBV5-1,16,CASSVGAGYKYNEQFF,TGCGCCAGCAGCGTCGGAGCGGGGTACAAATACAATGAGCAGTTCTTC
TRBJ2-1,-,few,TRBV19,15,CASSASGLSYNEQFF,TGTGCCAGTAGTGCGAGCGGCCTCTCCTACAATGAGCAGTTCTTC